Listed below are T cell receptor beta chains from one sample, sequenced in a study of blood T cell repertoires in COVID-19. Assay used: immunoSEQ multiplex PCR; TCRdb lists only in-frame clones, some missing. The sample records approximately 150,000 clones, approximately 79% being singletons. The sequencing sample was made of peripheral blood. The receptors shown here come from an elderly woman with acute or convalescent COVID-19. CDR3s include the opening cysteine and the closing phenylalanine or tryptophan. A D gene is named only where the DNA matches it firmly. Part of the rows lack a size; the others show once, few, many or a class for expanded clones.

V	J	size	length	D	DNA	CDR3
TRBV10-3	TRBJ1-6	-	15	-	TGTGCCATCAGTACTGGTCTTACCGTTAATTCACCCCTCCACTTT	CAISTGLTVNSPLHF
TRBV19	TRBJ1-4	-	18	-	TGTGCCAGTAGCAGACCGACAGGAAGCTCCACAACTAATGAAAAACTGTTTTTT	CASSRPTGSSTTNEKLFF
TRBV19	TRBJ1-5	-	15	-	TGTGCCAGTAGTATAGGGGAGGCAGCCAATCAGCCCCAGCATTTT	CASSIGEAANQPQHF
TRBV20-1	TRBJ1-2	few	11	-	TGCAGTGCTAGAGCAGGGTACGGCTACACCTTC	CSARAGYGYTF
TRBV11-2	TRBJ2-3	-	19	TRBD1	TGTGCCAGCAGAACCGGGACAGGGGGCCTCCAAGGTGGGACAGATACGCAGTATTTT	CASRTGTGGLQGGTDTQYF
TRBV7-6	TRBJ2-5	-	15	TRBD2	TGTGCCAGCAGCTTCTCTAGCGGGAGTGGGGAGACCCAGTACTTC	CASSFSSGSGETQYF
TRBV5-8	TRBJ2-5	-	13	-	TGTGCCAGCAGCTCCAGGGTTTTGGAGACCCAGTACTTC	CASSSRVLETQYF
TRBV29-1	TRBJ2-3	-	17	TRBD2	TGCAGCGTGGGATGGGATATGACTAGCGGGAGCACAGATACGCAGTATTTT	CSVGWDMTSGSTDTQYF
TRBV7-3	TRBJ2-2	-	15	-	TGTGCCAGCAGCGTAAGACCGGGTAACACCGGGGAGCTGTTTTTT	CASSVRPGNTGELFF
TRBV6-2/TRBV6-3	TRBJ1-1	-	17	TRBD1	TGTGCCAGCAGCCCCAGGACAGGGGGCGTGATGAACACTGAAGCTTTCTTT	CASSPRTGGVMNTEAFF
TRBV6-2/TRBV6-3	TRBJ2-7	-	13	-	TGTGCCAGCAGTTATCAGGGAACCTACGAGCAGTACTTC	CASSYQGTYEQYF
TRBV6-2/TRBV6-3	TRBJ2-1	-	16	TRBD2	TGTGCCAGCAGTATAGCGGGGGGGTCCTCCTACAATGAGCAGTTCTTC	CASSIAGGSSYNEQFF
TRBV30	TRBJ2-1	-	13	-	TGTGCCTGGAGTGTAAACAGGGCCAATGAGCAGTTCTTC	CAWSVNRANEQFF
TRBV21-1	TRBJ2-3	once	21	-	TGTGCCAGCAGCAACCATGCCGGGACAACCGACCGGGGCCGTTTGGCAGGTACGCAGTATTTT	CASSNHAGTTDRGRLAGTQYF
TRBV30	TRBJ1-6	-	14	-	TGTGCCTGGGGCCCGGGGGGGGTTCTTTCACCCCTCCACTTT	CAWGPGGVLSPLHF